A selection of T cell receptor beta chains follows, all from one sample in a study of T cells in localized non-small cell lung cancer. Some clones are missing from TCRdb's copy, which holds only in-frame ones; the method was immunoSEQ multiplex PCR. Of tens of thousands of clones listed, just under 85% are singletons. The sequences come from peripheral blood, collected before any cancer treatment. These receptors all come from a man aged 40 to 70 with stage I lung adenocarcinoma. Each CDR3 is given with its conserved first and last residue. Each record gives: D gene, CDR3 length, clone size, V gene, J gene, CDR3 protein, CDR3 DNA. D genes are given only for firm matches. Some rows mark clone size as missing; the rest say once, few, many or name a class of expanded clone.

-,14,-,TRBV7-9,TRBJ2-7,CASSLIGQSYEQYF,TGTGCCAGCAGCTTAATTGGACAGTCCTACGAGCAGTACTTC
-,13,-,TRBV2,TRBJ1-6,CASGETDNSPLHF,TGTGCCAGCGGCGAGACGGATAATTCACCCCTCCACTTT
TRBD2,14,-,TRBV7-7,TRBJ2-1,CASSLGGRVNEQFF,TGTGCTAGCAGCTTAGGCGGGAGGGTCAATGAGCAGTTCTTC
-,13,-,TRBV18,TRBJ1-1,CASSPVGGTEAFF,TGTGCCAGCTCACCAGTCGGGGGCACTGAAGCTTTCTTT
TRBD2,17,-,TRBV25-1,TRBJ2-1,CASSEDRLAGGYNEQFF,TGTGCCAGCAGTGAGGATAGACTAGCGGGGGGGTACAATGAGCAGTTCTTC
-,16,once,TRBV6-6,TRBJ2-7,CASSYSTEGENYEQYF,TGTGCCAGCAGTTACTCGACGGAAGGCGAAAACTACGAGCAGTACTTC
TRBD2,15,-,TRBV25-1,TRBJ2-1,CASSEVQRERNEQFF,TGTGCCAGCAGTGAAGTCCAGCGGGAAAGGAATGAGCAGTTCTTC
TRBD2,19,-,TRBV7-9,TRBJ2-1,CASSLGASGGPTSYNEQFF,TGTGCCAGCAGCTTAGGAGCCAGCGGGGGGCCGACCTCCTACAATGAGCAGTTCTTC
TRBD2,15,-,TRBV27,TRBJ2-5,CASSSRTSGIETQYF,TGTGCCAGCAGCTCCCGGACTAGCGGGATAGAGACCCAGTACTTC
-,13,-,TRBV15,TRBJ2-7,CATSTLSSYEQYF,TGTGCCACCAGCACCCTCAGCTCCTACGAGCAGTACTTC
-,14,few,TRBV10-3,TRBJ1-1,CAISESTGTTEAFF,TGTGCCATCAGTGAGTCTACAGGGACCACTGAAGCTTTCTTT
TRBD1,15,-,TRBV28,TRBJ2-5,CASRPVGQGAKTQYF,TGTGCCAGCAGACCGGTGGGACAGGGGGCAAAGACCCAGTACTTC
-,16,-,TRBV7-8,TRBJ2-3,CASRTFGGPPTDTQYF,TGTGCCAGCAGGACCTTCGGTGGGCCCCCCACAGATACGCAGTATTTT
TRBD2,14,-,TRBV19,TRBJ2-6,CASRGGTGANVLTF,TGTGCCAGCCGGGGGGGAACTGGGGCCAACGTCCTGACTTTC
-,14,-,TRBV6-1,TRBJ1-1,CASSPHRGRTEAFF,TGTGCCAGCAGTCCCCATAGGGGGAGGACTGAAGCTTTCTTT
-,13,-,TRBV30,TRBJ1-2,CAWRFGQLYGYTF,TGTGCCTGGAGGTTCGGACAGTTATATGGCTACACCTTC
TRBD1,13,-,TRBV29-1,TRBJ1-1,CSVEAQGQTEAFF,TGCAGCGTTGAGGCCCAGGGACAGACTGAAGCTTTCTTT
-,14,-,TRBV29-1,TRBJ2-1,CSVDGGVGYNEQFF,TGCAGCGTTGACGGCGGTGTCGGTTACAATGAGCAGTTCTTC
TRBD1,12,-,TRBV30,TRBJ1-2,CAWARTGDGYTF,TGTGCCTGGGCCAGGACAGGGGATGGCTACACCTTC
TRBD1,13,few,TRBV7-9,TRBJ1-1,CASSYGTGRWAFF,TGTGCCAGCAGCTATGGGACAGGGAGATGGGCTTTCTTT
TRBD1,16,-,TRBV18,TRBJ2-7,CASSPRGTGGSYEQYF,TGTGCCAGCTCACCACGGGGGACAGGGGGCAGCTACGAGCAGTACTTC
TRBD2,14,-,TRBV9,TRBJ2-3,CASSVAQAGDTQYF,TGTGCCAGCAGCGTAGCCCAAGCGGGGGATACGCAGTATTTT
-,16,-,TRBV21-1,TRBJ2-1,CASSSKWDSTYNEQFF,TGTGCCAGCAGCTCAAAGTGGGACTCGACCTACAATGAGCAGTTCTTC
-,13,-,TRBV5-1,TRBJ2-1,CASSPTEGNEQFF,TGCGCCAGCAGCCCAACGGAGGGCAATGAGCAGTTCTTC
TRBD1,14,-,TRBV18,TRBJ1-5,CASSGQGGNQPQHF,TGTGCCAGCTCCGGACAGGGTGGCAATCAGCCCCAGCATTTT
-,15,-,TRBV11-2,TRBJ1-2,CASSLSAVGKGGYTF,TGTGCCAGCAGCTTGTCCGCTGTGGGCAAGGGTGGCTACACCTTC
-,13,-,TRBV29-1,TRBJ2-1,CSVEWRPGNEQFF,TGCAGCGTTGAATGGCGACCCGGCAATGAGCAGTTCTTC
TRBD2,16,-,TRBV4-1,TRBJ2-7,CASSRLGGGRAYEQYF,TGCGCCAGCAGCCGGTTAGGAGGCGGGAGGGCCTACGAGCAGTACTTC
TRBD2,17,-,TRBV5-8,TRBJ2-5,CASSLAGLAGGQETQYF,TGTGCCAGCAGCTTGGCCGGCCTAGCGGGGGGTCAAGAGACCCAGTACTTC
TRBD1,14,-,TRBV5-1,TRBJ1-5,CASSYDGQDQPQHF,TGCGCCAGCAGCTACGACGGACAGGATCAGCCCCAGCATTTT
-,14,-,TRBV5-1,TRBJ2-5,CASSLSTTSETQYF,TGCGCCAGCAGCCTCTCCACCACGTCGGAGACCCAGTACTTC
TRBD1,13,-,TRBV5-1,TRBJ2-1,CASRTGGKNEQFF,TGCGCCAGTCGGACAGGGGGCAAGAATGAGCAGTTCTTC
-,15,-,TRBV30,TRBJ2-1,CAWSVLGNSYNEQFF,TGTGCCTGGAGTGTACTCGGGAATTCCTACAATGAGCAGTTCTTC
TRBD2,17,-,TRBV2,TRBJ2-3,CASPTSGGEMETDTQYF,TGTGCCAGCCCAACCTCGGGAGGGGAAATGGAGACAGATACGCAGTATTTT
-,16,-,TRBV2,TRBJ2-1,CASSRTTGTNSGELFF,TGTGCCAGCAGTCGAACCACCGGGACCAACTCGGGGGAGCTGTTCTTC
-,11,-,TRBV7-9,TRBJ1-1,CASSSDGEAFF,TGTGCCAGCAGCTCCGACGGTGAAGCTTTCTTT
-,15,-,TRBV7-9,TRBJ2-3,CASSLVIGSTDTQYF,TGTGCCAGCAGCTTAGTTATCGGAAGCACAGATACGCAGTATTTT
TRBD2,14,-,TRBV10-3,TRBJ2-7,CAIRSGRATYEQYF,TGTGCCATCCGAAGCGGGAGGGCCACCTACGAGCAGTACTTC
-,14,few,TRBV7-2,TRBJ1-3,CASSPEGFGNTIYF,TGTGCCAGCAGCCCCGAGGGGTTCGGAAACACCATATATTTT
TRBD1,15,-,TRBV6-5,TRBJ2-7,CASRTGGQASYEQYF,TGTGCCAGCAGGACGGGTGGACAGGCATCCTACGAGCAGTACTTC
-,15,-,TRBV9,TRBJ2-7,CASSVGGRGTYEQYF,TGTGCCAGCAGCGTAGGGGGCCGGGGAACCTACGAGCAGTACTTC